This T cell receptor beta chain emerged from a study of blood T cell repertoires in COVID-19 (TCRdb year 2020). Regarding the complete study: Samples from collaborators originated in the United States, Italy and Spain and spanned both the acute and convalescent phases of COVID-19. The prospective study material was composed of cDNA or gDNA derived from T cells, B-cell-depleted T cells, or PBMCs. The dataset comprised deeply sampled blood TCRbeta repertoires from subjects exposed to, actively infected with, or recovered from COVID-19. The repertoires were released in a freely available public database meant as a resource for research on the immune response to SARS-CoV-2. Samples were obtained from the ongoing ImmuneRACE study (first 160 participants) and from 950 to 1,500 subjects provided by 6 global collaborators. The sample metadata nearly always contained a de-identified subject ID, COVID-19 status, age in years and sex. HLA class I and class II types, where available, came from metadata supplied by the sample provider rather than from assay-based typing. Summary of the overall study and its limitations: Clinical and demographic metadata were provided uncurated, with the amount varying by source and participant.

The CDR3 holds 14 amino acids from the cysteine to the phenylalanine. Here the CDR3 DNA is all that survives: 42 bases in frame from base 1. CDR1 and CDR2, per the germline V gene (reference sequence), are MNHEY and SMNVEV. The junction carries 14 bases between V and J, which are trimmed by 5 bases and 4 bases respectively. TCRbeta CDR3 regions were amplified from genomic DNA by means of the immunoSEQ Assay, a bias-controlled multiplex PCR. Concerning the study's data processing: Within the assay, amplification of reference gene primers was used to estimate how many nucleated cells each sample contained. To quantify the absolute abundance of each unique TCRbeta CDR3 rearrangement, sequence reads were collapsed and filtered. For each sample, productive Simpson clonality was calculated as the square root of Simpson's diversity index across productive rearrangements. TCRdb holds this immuneACCESS table with in-frame rearrangements only. Some clones are missing; in checked studies, unresolved V genes explain under half, and the rest has no known cause. That table is the source of V, J and clone size, and D and trimming were worked out from the DNA. For this sample the table gives 130,000 or so clones, of which around 86% were detected only once. Roughly 1.6% of the sample lies in the top ten.

As concerns this clone: What this receptor recognizes is not known. Base qualities are not recorded, but no much larger clone differs from it by a single base.

Each collaborating institution followed its own protocols to collect whole blood in K2EDTA tubes. For TCRbeta analysis, collaborator samples were shipped as frozen whole blood, as isolated PBMCs, or as DNA extracted from either sample type. The chain is encoded by TRBV27 joined to TRBJ1-2; the D gene is perhaps TRBD1, from 5 matching bases. The sample taken for sequencing was peripheral blood. The receptor was isolated from a human donor in a cohort sampled during active COVID-19. The CDR3 here reads CASSPSGGVYGYTF. The DNA is TGTGCCAGCAGTCCTTCTGGGGGGGTCTATGGCTACACCTTC.